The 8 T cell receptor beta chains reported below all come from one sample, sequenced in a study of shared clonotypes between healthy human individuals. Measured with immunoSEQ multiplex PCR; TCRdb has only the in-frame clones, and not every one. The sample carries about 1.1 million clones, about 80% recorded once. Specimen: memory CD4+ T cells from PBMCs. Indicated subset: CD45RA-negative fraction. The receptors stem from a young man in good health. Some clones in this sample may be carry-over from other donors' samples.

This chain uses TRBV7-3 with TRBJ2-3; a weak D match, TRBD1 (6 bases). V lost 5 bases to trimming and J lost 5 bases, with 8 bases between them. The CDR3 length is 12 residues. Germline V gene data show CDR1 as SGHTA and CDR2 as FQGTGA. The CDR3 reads CASSAQGDTQYF. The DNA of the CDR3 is TGTGCCAGCAGCGCACAGGGAGATACGCAGTATTTT.

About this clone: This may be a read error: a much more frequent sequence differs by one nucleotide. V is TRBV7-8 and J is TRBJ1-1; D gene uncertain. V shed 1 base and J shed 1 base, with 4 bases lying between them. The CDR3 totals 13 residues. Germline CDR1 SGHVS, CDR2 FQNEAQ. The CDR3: CASSLVGNTEAFF. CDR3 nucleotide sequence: TGTGCCAGCAGCTTAGTGGGGAACACTGAAGCTTTCTTT.

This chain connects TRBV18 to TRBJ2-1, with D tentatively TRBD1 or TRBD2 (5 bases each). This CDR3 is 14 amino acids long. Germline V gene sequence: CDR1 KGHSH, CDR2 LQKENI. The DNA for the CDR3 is TGTGCTAGCACTGGGGGAGTTCAGTATCATGAGCAGTTCTTC. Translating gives CASTGGVQYHEQFF. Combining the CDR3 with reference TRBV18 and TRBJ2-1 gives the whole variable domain NAGVMQNPRHLVRRRGQEARLRCSPMKGHSHVYWYRQLPEEGLKFMVYLQKENIIDESGMPKERFSAEFPKEGPSILRIQQVVRGDSAAYFCASTGGVQYHEQFFGPGTRLTVL.

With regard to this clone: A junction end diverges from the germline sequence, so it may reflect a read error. The CDR3 DNA reads as TGCAGCGTCGAAGACAGGAACACTGAAGCTTTCTTT. Its protein is CSVEDRNTEAFF. The chain recombines TRBV29-1 with TRBJ1-1; D is perhaps TRBD1 (5 bases). Germline V gene lookup returns CDR1 SQVTM and CDR2 ANQGSEA. The length of the CDR3 is 12 residues.

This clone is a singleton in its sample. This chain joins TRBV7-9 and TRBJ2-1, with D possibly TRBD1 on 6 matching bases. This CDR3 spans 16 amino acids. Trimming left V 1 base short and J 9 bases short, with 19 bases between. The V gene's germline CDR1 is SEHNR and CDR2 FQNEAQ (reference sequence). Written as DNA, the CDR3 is TGTGCCAGCAGCTTAGGACAGGTTATGGCGCAGAGTGAGCAGTTCTTC. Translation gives CASSLGQVMAQSEQFF.

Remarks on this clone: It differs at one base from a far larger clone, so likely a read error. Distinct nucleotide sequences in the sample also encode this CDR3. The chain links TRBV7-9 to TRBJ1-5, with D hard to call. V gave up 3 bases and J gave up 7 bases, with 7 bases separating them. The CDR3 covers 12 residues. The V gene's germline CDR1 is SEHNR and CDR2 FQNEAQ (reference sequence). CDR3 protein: CASSLDAQPQHF. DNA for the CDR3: TGTGCCAGCAGCTTGGACGCCCAGCCCCAGCATTTT.

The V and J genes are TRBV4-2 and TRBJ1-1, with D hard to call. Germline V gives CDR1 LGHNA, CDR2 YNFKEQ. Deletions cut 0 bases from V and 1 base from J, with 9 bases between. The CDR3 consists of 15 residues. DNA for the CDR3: TGTGCCAGCAGCCAAGAATGGGCCTCGAACACTGAAGCTTTCTTT. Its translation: CASSQEWASNTEAFF.

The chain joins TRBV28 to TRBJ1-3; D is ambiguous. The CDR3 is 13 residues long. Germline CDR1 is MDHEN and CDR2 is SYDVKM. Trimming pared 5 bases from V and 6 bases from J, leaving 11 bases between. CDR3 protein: CASSPRVLNTIYF. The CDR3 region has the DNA TGTGCCAGCAGTCCCCGCGTATTAAACACCATATATTTT.